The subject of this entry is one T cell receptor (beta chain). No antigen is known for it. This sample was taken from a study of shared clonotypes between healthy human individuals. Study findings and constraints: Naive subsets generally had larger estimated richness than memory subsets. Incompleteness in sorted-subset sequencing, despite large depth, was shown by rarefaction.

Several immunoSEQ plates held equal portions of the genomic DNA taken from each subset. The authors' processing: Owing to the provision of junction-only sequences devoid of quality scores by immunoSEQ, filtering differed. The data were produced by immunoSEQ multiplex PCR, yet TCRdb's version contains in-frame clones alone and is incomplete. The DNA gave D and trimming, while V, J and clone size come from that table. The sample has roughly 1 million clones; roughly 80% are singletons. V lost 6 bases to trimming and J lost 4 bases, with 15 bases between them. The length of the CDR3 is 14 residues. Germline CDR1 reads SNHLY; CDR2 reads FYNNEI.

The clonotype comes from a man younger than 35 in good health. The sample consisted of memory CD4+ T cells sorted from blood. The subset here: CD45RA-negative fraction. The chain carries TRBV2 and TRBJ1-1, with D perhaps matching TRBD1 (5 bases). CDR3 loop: CASRTSGARTEAFF. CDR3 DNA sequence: TGTGCCAGCAGGACCAGTGGGGCGCGCACTGAAGCTTTCTTT.